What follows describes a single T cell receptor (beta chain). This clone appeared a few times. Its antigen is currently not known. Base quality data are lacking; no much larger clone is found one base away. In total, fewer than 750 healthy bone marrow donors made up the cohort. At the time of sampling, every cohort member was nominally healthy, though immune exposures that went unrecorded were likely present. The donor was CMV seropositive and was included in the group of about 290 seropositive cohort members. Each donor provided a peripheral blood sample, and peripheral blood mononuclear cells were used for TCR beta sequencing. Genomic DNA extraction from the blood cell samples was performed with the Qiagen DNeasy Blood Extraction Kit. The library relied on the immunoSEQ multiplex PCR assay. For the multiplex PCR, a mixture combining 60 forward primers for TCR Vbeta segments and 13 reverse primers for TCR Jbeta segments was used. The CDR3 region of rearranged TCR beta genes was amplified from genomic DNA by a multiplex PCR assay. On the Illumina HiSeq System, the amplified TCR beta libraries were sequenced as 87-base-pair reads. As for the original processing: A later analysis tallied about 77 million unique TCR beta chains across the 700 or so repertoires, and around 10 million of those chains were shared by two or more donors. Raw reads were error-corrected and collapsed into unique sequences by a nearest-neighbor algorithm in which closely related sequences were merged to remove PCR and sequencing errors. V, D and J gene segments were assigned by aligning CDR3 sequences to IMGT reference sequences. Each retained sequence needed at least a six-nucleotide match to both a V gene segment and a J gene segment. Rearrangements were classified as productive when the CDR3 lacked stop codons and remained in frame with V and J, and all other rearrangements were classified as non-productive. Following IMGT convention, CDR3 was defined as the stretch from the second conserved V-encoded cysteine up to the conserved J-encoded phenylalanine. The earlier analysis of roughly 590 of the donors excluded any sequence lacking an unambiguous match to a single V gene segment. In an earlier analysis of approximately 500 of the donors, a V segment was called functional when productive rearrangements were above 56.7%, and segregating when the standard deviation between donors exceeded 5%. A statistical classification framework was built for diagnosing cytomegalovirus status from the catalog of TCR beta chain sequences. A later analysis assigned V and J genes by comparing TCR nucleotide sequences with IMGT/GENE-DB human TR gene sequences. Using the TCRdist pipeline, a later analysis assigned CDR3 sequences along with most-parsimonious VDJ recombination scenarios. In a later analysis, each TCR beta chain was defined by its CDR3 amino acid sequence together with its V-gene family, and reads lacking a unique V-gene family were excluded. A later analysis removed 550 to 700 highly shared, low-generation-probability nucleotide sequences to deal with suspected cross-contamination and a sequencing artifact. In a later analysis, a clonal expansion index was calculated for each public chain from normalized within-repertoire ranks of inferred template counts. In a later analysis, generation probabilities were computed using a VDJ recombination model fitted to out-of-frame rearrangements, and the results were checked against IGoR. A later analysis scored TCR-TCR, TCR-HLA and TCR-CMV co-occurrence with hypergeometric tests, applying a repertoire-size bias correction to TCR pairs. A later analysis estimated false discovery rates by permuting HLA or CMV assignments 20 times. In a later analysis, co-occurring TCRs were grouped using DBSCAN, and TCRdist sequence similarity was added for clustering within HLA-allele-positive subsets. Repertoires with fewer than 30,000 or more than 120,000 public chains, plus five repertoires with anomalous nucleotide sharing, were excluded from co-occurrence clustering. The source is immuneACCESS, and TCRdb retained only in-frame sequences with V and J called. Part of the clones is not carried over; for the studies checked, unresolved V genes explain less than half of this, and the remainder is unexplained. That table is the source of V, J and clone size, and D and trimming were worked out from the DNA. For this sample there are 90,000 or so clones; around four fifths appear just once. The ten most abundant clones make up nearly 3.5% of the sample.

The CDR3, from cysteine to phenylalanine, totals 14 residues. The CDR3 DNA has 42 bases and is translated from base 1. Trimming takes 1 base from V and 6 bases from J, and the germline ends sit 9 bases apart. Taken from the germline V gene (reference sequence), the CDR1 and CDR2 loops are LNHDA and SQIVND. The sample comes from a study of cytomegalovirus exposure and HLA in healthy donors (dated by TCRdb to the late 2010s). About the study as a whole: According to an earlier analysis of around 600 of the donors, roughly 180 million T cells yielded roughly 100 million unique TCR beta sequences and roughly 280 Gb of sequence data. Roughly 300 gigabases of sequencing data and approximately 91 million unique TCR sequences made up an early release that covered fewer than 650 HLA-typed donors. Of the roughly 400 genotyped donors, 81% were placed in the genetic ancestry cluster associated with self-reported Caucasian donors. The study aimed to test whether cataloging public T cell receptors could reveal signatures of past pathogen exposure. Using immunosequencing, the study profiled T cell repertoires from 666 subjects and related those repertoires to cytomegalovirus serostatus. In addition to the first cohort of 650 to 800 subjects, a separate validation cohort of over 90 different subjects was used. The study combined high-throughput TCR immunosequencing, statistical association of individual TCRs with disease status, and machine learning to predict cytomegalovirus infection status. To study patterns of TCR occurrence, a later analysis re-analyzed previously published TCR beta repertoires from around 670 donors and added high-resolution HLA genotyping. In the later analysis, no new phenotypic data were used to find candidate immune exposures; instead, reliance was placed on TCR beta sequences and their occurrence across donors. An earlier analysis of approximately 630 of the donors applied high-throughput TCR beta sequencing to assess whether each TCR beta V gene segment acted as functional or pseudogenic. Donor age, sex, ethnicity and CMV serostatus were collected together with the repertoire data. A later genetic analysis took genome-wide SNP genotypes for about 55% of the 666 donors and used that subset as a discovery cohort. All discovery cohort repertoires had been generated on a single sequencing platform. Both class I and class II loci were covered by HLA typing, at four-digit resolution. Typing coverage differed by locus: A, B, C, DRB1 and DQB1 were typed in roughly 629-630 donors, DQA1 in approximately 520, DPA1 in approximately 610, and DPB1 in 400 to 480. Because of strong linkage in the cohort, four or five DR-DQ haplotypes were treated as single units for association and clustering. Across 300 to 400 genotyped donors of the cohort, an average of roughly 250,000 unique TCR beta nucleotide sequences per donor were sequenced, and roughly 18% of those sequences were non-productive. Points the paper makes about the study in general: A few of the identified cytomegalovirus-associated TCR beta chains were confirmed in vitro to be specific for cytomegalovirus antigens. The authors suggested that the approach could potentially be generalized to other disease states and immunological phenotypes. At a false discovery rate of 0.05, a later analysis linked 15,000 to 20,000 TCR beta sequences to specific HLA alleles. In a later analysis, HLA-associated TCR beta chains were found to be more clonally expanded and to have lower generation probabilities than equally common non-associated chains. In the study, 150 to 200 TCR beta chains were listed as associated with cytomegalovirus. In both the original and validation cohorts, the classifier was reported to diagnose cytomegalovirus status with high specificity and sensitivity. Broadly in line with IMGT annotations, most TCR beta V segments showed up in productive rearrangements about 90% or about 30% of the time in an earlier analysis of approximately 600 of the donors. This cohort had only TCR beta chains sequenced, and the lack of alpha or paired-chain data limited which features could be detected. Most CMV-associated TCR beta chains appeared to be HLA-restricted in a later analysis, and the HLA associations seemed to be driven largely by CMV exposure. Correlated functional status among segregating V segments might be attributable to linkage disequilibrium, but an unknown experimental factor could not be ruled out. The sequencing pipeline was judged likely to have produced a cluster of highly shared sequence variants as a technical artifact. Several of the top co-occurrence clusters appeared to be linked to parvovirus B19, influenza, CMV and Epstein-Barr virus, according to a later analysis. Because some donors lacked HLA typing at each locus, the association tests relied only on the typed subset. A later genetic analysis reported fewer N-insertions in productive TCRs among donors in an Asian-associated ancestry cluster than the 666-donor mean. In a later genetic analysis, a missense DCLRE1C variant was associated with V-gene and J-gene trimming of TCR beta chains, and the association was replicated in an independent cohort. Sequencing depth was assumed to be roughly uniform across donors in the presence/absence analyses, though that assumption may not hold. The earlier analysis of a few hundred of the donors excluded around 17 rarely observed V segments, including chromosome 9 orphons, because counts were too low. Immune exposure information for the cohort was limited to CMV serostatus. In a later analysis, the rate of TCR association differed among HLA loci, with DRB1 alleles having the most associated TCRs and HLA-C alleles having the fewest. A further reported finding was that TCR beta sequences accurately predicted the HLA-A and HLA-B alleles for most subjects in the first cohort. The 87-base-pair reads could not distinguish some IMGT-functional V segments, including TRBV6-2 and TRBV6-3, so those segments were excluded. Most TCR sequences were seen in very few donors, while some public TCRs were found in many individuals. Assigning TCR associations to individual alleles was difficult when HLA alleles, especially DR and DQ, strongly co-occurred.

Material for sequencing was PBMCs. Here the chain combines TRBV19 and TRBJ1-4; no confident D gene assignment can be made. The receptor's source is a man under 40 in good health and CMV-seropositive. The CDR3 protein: CASSIAQRYEKLFF. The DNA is TGTGCCAGTAGTATAGCTCAGAGGTATGAAAAACTGTTTTTT. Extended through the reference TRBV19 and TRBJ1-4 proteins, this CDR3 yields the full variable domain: DGGITQSPKYLFRKEGQNVTLSCEQNLNHDAMYWYRQDPGQGLRLIYYSQIVNDFQKGDIAEGYSVSREKKESFPLTVTSAQKNPTAFYLCASSIAQRYEKLFFGSGTQLSVL.